This is a list of T cell receptor beta chains from one sample in a study of OX40 agonist ivuxolimab in advanced cancers. Generated by immunoSEQ multiplex PCR, the TCRdb table keeps only in-frame clones and is missing some. The repertoire has 60,000 to 90,000 clones, 70% to 85% of them found once; the top ten carry around 0.48%. The source material was CD4+ or CD8+ T cells sorted from blood, sampled in a trial of the OX40 agonist ivuxolimab. These receptors originate from an adult with an advanced solid tumor such as melanoma, head and neck, liver or kidney cancer. The CDR3 runs from the conserved cysteine through the conserved F or W. A D gene is named only where the DNA matches it firmly.

V	D	J	DNA	CDR3
TRBV6-5	.	TRBJ2-3	TGTGCCAGCAGGATCGGTATTGGCACAGATACGCAGTATTTT	CASRIGIGTDTQYF
TRBV6-5	.	TRBJ1-4	TGTGCCAGCAGTTACTTAGCGGGGGTTCCACAAGGACTGTTTTTT	CASSYLAGVPQGLFF
TRBV5-1	TRBD2	TRBJ2-5	TGCGCCAGCAGCTCTATAGCGGGGTCTCCTCAGTACTTC	CASSSIAGSPQYF
TRBV30	.	TRBJ2-7	TGTGCCTGCAGGGGTGGTCCCCGAGGGTACTTC	CACRGGPRGYF
TRBV6-6	.	TRBJ1-6	TGTGCCAGCAGTTACTCAGCCGGGACAAGCAATTCACCCCTCCACTTT	CASSYSAGTSNSPLHF
TRBV9	.	TRBJ2-6	TGTGCCAGCAGCGTGCACTCTGGGGCCAACGTCCTGACTTTC	CASSVHSGANVLTF
TRBV5-1	.	TRBJ2-3	TGCGCCAGCAGCTTGGCAGTAGCGGCTAGCACAGATACGCAGTATTTT	CASSLAVAASTDTQYF
TRBV6-4	.	TRBJ2-6	TGTGCCAGCAGTGACTCCAGAGCCTCTGGGGCCAACGTCCTGACTTTC	CASSDSRASGANVLTF
TRBV27	.	TRBJ1-5	TGTGCCAGCAGTTTCGGAGGGCAGGTCAATCAGCCCCAGCATTTT	CASSFGGQVNQPQHF
TRBV6-5	.	TRBJ1-2	TGTGCCAGCAGTTTCCGGGACTCCCCTGGCTATGGCTACACCTTC	CASSFRDSPGYGYTF
TRBV11-2	.	TRBJ1-1	TGTGCCAGCAGCCGCGGGGGACGGATGAACACTGAAGCTTTCTTT	CASSRGGRMNTEAFF
TRBV11-3	TRBD2	TRBJ2-2	TGTGCCAGCAGCCAACTAGCGGGAGGGACCGGGGAGCTGTTTTTT	CASSQLAGGTGELFF
TRBV6-4	.	TRBJ1-1	TGTGCCAGCAGTAAGGACAGATCCACTGAAGCTTTCTTT	CASSKDRSTEAFF
TRBV5-1	TRBD2	TRBJ2-1	TGCGCCAGCAGCTTGGGAACTAGCGGGAGGGTATACAATGAGCAGTTCTTC	CASSLGTSGRVYNEQFF